Below are 28 T cell receptor beta chains sequenced from a single sample in a study of TIL therapy for anti-PD-1-resistant metastatic lung cancer. Indicated time point: pre-treatment sample, taken before nivolumab and TIL therapy. Most excised metastases sampled were pleural nodules or supraclavicular lymph nodes. The immunoSEQ assay was v3. Repertoires were generated with immunoSEQ multiplex PCR, while TCRdb's copy carries only in-frame clones and drops some. The sample contains roughly 10,000 clones, 55% to 70% of which appear only once. The specimen was tumor tissue, collected at baseline. These receptors all come from a person between 25 and 80 years old with non-small cell lung cancer.

The chain employs TRBV18 and TRBJ2-3; D perhaps matches TRBD1 (5 bases). CDR3 length equals 14 residues. The V gene lost 2 bases and the J gene lost 3 bases, with 9 bases spanning the gap. CDR1 is KGHSH and CDR2 is LQKENI in the germline V gene. The CDR3 loop is CASSPGRVTDTQYF. The DNA of the CDR3 is TGTGCCAGCTCACCAGGCAGGGTTACAGATACGCAGTATTTT.

The rearrangement uses TRBV11-3 and TRBJ2-3; 7 bases match TRBD1. Trimming at V came to 6 bases and at J to 2 bases, leaving 5 bases not matched to a gene. Germline V gene lookup returns CDR1 SGHNT and CDR2 YENEEA. CDR3 size: 14 residues. The CDR3 DNA reads as TGTGCCAGCAGTTCAGGGGGTCCCACAGATACGCAGTATTTT. Protein: CASSSGGPTDTQYF.

This clone was observed a few times. The rearrangement joins TRBV6-5 to TRBJ1-4, with a possible D match to TRBD1 (5 bases). V was cut by 5 bases and J by 7 bases, with 11 bases left in between. Germline V gives CDR1 MNHEY, CDR2 SVGAGI. The CDR3 runs 13 residues. CDR3 residues: CASSGGGSEKLFF. The CDR3 DNA reads TGTGCCAGCAGTGGGGGGGGAAGTGAAAAACTGTTTTTT.

The chain has TRBV4-2 and TRBJ2-1; D is ambiguous. The CDR3 consists of 11 residues. Germline CDR1 is LGHNA and CDR2 is YNFKEQ. V dropped 3 bases and J dropped 7 bases, with 4 bases sitting between them. The CDR3 region is CASSQANEQFF. The CDR3 DNA reads as TGTGCCAGCAGCCAGGCGAATGAGCAGTTCTTC.

The chain uses TRBV5-1 and TRBJ2-5, with TRBD1 identical over 7 bases. V shed 0 bases, J shed 4 bases, and the junction held 3 bases outside the gene matches. Germline CDR1 SGHRS, CDR2 YFSETQ. This CDR3 contains 14 residues. The CDR3 loop reads CASSLATGVETQYF. CDR3 bases: TGCGCCAGCAGCTTGGCAACAGGGGTAGAGACCCAGTACTTC.

The genes are TRBV9 and TRBJ1-5, with D perhaps TRBD1 (6 bases). The CDR3 covers 15 residues. Trimming pared 3 bases from V and 0 bases from J, leaving 10 bases between. Germline V gene lookup returns CDR1 SGDLS and CDR2 YYNGEE. The DNA for the CDR3 is TGTGCCAGCAGCGCTACAGGGTTTAGCAATCAGCCCCAGCATTTT. Its translation is CASSATGFSNQPQHF.

In its sample, this clone was seen once. The V gene is TRBV7-9, the J gene TRBJ2-7, with D perhaps TRBD1 (7 bases). Trimming cost V 1 base and J 5 bases, with 18 bases left between them. The germline V gene has CDR1 SEHNR and CDR2 FQNEAQ (reference sequence). There are 16 residues in the CDR3. The CDR3 spells CASSLGPQGGTNEQYF. The CDR3 DNA follows: TGTGCCAGCAGCTTAGGCCCCCAGGGGGGTACGAACGAGCAGTACTTC.

The chain joins TRBV15 to TRBJ2-1; D is unresolved. Looked up from germline, CDR1 is LNHNV and CDR2 is YYDKDF (reference sequence). This CDR3 region has 17 residues. V lost 1 base to trimming and J lost 2 bases, with 15 bases between them. The CDR3 coding sequence is TGTGCCACCAGCAGAGTCCCCCGGCAGGCGACCTACAATGAGCAGTTCTTC. Its protein is CATSRVPRQATYNEQFF.

The rearrangement uses TRBV4-3 and TRBJ2-3, with D uncertain. The CDR3 sequence is 14 residues long. The germline gives CDR1 LGHNA, CDR2 YSLEER. V lost 4 bases and J 4 bases, leaving 12 bases between the germline ends. The CDR3 DNA sequence: TGCGCCAGCAGCCGCCTGGCCGACGCAGATACGCAGTATTTT. It specifies CASSRLADADTQYF.

The V gene is TRBV5-1, the J gene TRBJ1-1; D may be TRBD1 (6 bases). CDR1 and CDR2 (germline): SGHRS, YFSETQ. This CDR3 has 14 residues. Trimming took off 3 bases at V and 5 bases at J, with 14 bases between the two ends. CDR3 sequence: CASSSTPRGTEAFF. The CDR3 DNA follows: TGCGCCAGCAGCTCGACCCCCAGGGGAACTGAAGCTTTCTTT.

This clone occurred a few times. The V and J genes are TRBV5-5 and TRBJ1-1; D is unresolved. The CDR3 length is 14 residues. Germline CDR1 is SGHKS and CDR2 is YYEKEE (reference sequence). Trimming pared 0 bases from V and 0 bases from J, leaving 6 bases between. In nucleotides, the CDR3 is TGTGCCAGCAGCTTGGTGTACGTGAACACTGAAGCTTTCTTT. It translates to CASSLVYVNTEAFF. Full variable domain (remainder filled in from reference TRBV5-5 and TRBJ1-1): DAGVTQSPTHLIKTRGQQVTLRCSPISGHKSVSWYQQVLGQGPQFIFQYYEKEERGRGNFPDRFSARQFPNYSSELNVNALLLGDSALYLCASSLVYVNTEAFFGQGTRLTVV.

The V call is TRBV20-1, the J call TRBJ2-5, with D perhaps TRBD1 (5 bases). Germline V gene sequence: CDR1 DFQATT, CDR2 SNEGSKA (reference sequence). The CDR3 has 11 amino acids. With 8 bases removed from V and 5 bases from J, the gap between germline ends came to 12 bases. The CDR3 bases are TGCAGTTCGTTCAGGGCGGAGACCCAGTACTTC. This sequence encodes CSSFRAETQYF.

Relative to its sample, this clone is medium-sized. The V gene is TRBV7-8, the J gene TRBJ1-2; 8 positions match TRBD1. This CDR3 has 14 residues. Germline trimming cut 5 bases from V and 1 base from J; bases unmatched to any gene: 3. CDR1 is SGHVS, CDR2 FQNEAQ, per germline. The DNA for the CDR3 is TGTGCCAGCAGCCAAGACAGGGGTAACTATGGCTACACCTTC. Amino acid sequence: CASSQDRGNYGYTF.

This clone is termed medium-sized. J is TRBJ2-7 and V is TRBV10-2; TRBD1 might be the D (5 bases). CDR3 length: 13 amino acids. Germline V CDR1 and CDR2: WSHSY, SAAADI. V was trimmed by 4 bases and J by 2 bases, leaving 9 bases between them. CDR3 residues: CASSVVTAYEQYF. DNA of the CDR3: TGCGCCAGCAGTGTGGTGACAGCCTACGAGCAGTACTTC.

This clone is judged medium-sized. The V gene is TRBV10-2, the J gene TRBJ2-4; D is ambiguous. V lost 5 bases, J lost 0 bases, and 11 bases lay in between. Germline V CDR1 and CDR2: WSHSY, SAAADI. The CDR3 is 15 residues long. The CDR3 region is CASSFHGLAKNIQYF. The CDR3 DNA follows: TGCGCCAGCAGTTTTCATGGCTTAGCCAAAAACATTCAGTACTTC.

The sample holds a few counts of this clone. The gene calls are TRBV27 and TRBJ1-1; no clear D gene. V lost 3 bases and J lost 1, with 9 bases in between. The CDR3 sequence is 14 residues long. Germline-derived CDR1 and CDR2 are MNHEY and SMNVEV (reference sequence). The CDR3 sequence: CASSFMAGNTEAFF. CDR3 bases: TGTGCCAGCAGTTTTATGGCAGGGAACACTGAAGCTTTCTTT.

This chain joins TRBV30 and TRBJ1-2; D not resolved. Trimming took 3 bases from V and 6 from J, leaving 14 bases between them. From germline, CDR1 is GTSNPN and CDR2 SVGIG (reference sequence). This CDR3 comprises 13 residues. The CDR3 reads CAWSPTGSNGYTF. CDR3 DNA sequence: TGTGCCTGGAGCCCCACTGGAAGCAATGGCTACACCTTC.

The gene calls are TRBV5-6 and TRBJ2-7; D not resolved. Germline V gives CDR1 SGHDT, CDR2 YYEEEE. The length of the CDR3 is 14 residues. V lost 2 bases and J lost 3, with 12 bases in between. CDR3 in DNA: TGTGCCAGCAGCTTAGGACGGCAGCTCTACGAGCAGTACTTC. Its translation is CASSLGRQLYEQYF.

This clone was found a few times. CDR3 protein: CASSLVAGNAEAFF. Written as DNA, the CDR3 is TGTGCCAGCAGCTTGGTGGCAGGGAATGCTGAAGCTTTCTTT. The genes are TRBV5-6 and TRBJ1-1; tentatively, D is TRBD1 (5 bases). This CDR3 spans 14 amino acids. The germline V gene has CDR1 SGHDT and CDR2 YYEEEE. The V and J ends lost 0 bases and 6 bases respectively, with 12 bases between them.

V usage is TRBV11-3 and J usage is TRBJ1-6; weak D call: TRBD1 (5 bases). V lost 2 bases, J lost 10 bases, and 12 bases lay in between. Germline CDR1 is SGHNT and CDR2 is YENEEA. The CDR3 length is 14 residues. CDR3 protein: CASSLILGDSPLHF. The CDR3, as DNA: TGTGCCAGCAGCTTAATCCTGGGGGACTCACCCCTCCACTTT.

V is TRBV6-1 and J is TRBJ2-1; TRBD2 aligns across 10 bases. This CDR3 contains 15 residues. V shed 4 bases, J shed 2 bases, and the junction held 2 bases outside the gene matches. Germline CDR1 reads MNHNS; CDR2 reads SASEGT. The CDR3 spells CASSGGLATYNEQFF. CDR3 sequence (DNA): TGTGCCAGCAGTGGGGGACTAGCGACCTACAATGAGCAGTTCTTC.

CDR3 in amino acids: CASRQIHGTGNYEQYF. CDR3 DNA: TGTGCCAGCAGACAAATCCACGGGACAGGCAACTACGAGCAGTACTTC. The chain uses TRBV28 and TRBJ2-7, with 8 positions matching TRBD1. The J segment lost 3 bases and the V segment lost 6 bases, leaving 13 bases of the junction unmatched. Germline V gene sequence: CDR1 MDHEN, CDR2 SYDVKM. The CDR3 runs 16 residues. Combining the CDR3 with reference TRBV28 and TRBJ2-7 gives the whole variable domain DVKVTQSSRYLVKRTGEKVFLECVQDMDHENMFWYRQDPGLGLRLIYFSYDVKMKEKGDIPEGYSVSREKKERFSLILESASTNQTSMYLCASRQIHGTGNYEQYFGPGTRLTVT.

This clone was observed a handful of times. The chain is built from TRBV7-7 and TRBJ2-3, with D possibly matching TRBD2 (6 bases). CDR1 is SSHAT and CDR2 is FNYEAQ in the germline V gene (reference sequence). The CDR3 is 12 amino acids. The CDR3 protein is CASGRRGDTQYF. CDR3 coding DNA: TGTGCTAGCGGCCGGAGGGGAGATACGCAGTATTTT.

This chain joins TRBV30 and TRBJ1-1; D is possibly TRBD1 (6 bases). This CDR3 contains 14 residues. V lost 4 bases, J lost 0 bases, and 12 bases lay in between. Germline V gene data show CDR1 as GTSNPN and CDR2 as SVGIG (reference sequence). The CDR3 DNA sequence: TGTGCCTGGAACCTAGGACAGCTGAACACTGAAGCTTTCTTT. Amino acids: CAWNLGQLNTEAFF.

The CDR3 loop reads CASSWGDRNTGELFF. DNA for the CDR3: TGCGCCAGCAGCTGGGGGGACAGAAACACCGGGGAGCTGTTTTTT. V is TRBV5-1 and J is TRBJ2-2; a possible D gene is TRBD1 (7 bases). The CDR3 is made up of 15 amino acids. Germline V gives CDR1 SGHRS, CDR2 YFSETQ. Between the trimmed V and J ends, which lost 3 bases and 2 bases, there was a span of 11 bases.

The J gene is TRBJ1-4, the V gene TRBV7-9; 8 nucleotides agree with TRBD1. The CDR3 spans 17 residues. Germline V CDR1 and CDR2: SEHNR, FQNEAQ (reference sequence). Losses at the gene ends were 1 base for V and 2 bases for J; bases not matched to a gene: 6. The CDR3 DNA reads TGTGCCAGCAGCTTAGGACAGGGGAGAGAGACTAATGAAAAACTGTTTTTT. Protein: CASSLGQGRETNEKLFF. Looking up the rest from reference TRBV7-9 and TRBJ1-4 gives the full variable domain: DTGVSQNPRHKITKRGQNVTFRCDPISEHNRLYWYRQTLGQGPEFLTYFQNEAQLEKSRLLSDRFSAERPKGSFSTLEIQRTEQGDSAMYLCASSLGQGRETNEKLFFGSGTQLSVL.

The V gene is TRBV28, the J gene TRBJ1-1; TRBD1 agrees at 9 bases. Germline V gives CDR1 MDHEN, CDR2 SYDVKM. J was trimmed by 11 bases and V by 6 bases; bases with no gene match: 10. This CDR3 contains 13 residues. CDR3 protein: CASRIQGAPRAFF. The CDR3 region has the DNA TGTGCCAGCAGAATACAGGGGGCGCCTAGGGCTTTCTTT. The full variable domain, completed using reference TRBV28 and TRBJ1-1, is DVKVTQSSRYLVKRTGEKVFLECVQDMDHENMFWYRQDPGLGLRLIYFSYDVKMKEKGDIPEGYSVSREKKERFSLILESASTNQTSMYLCASRIQGAPRAFFGQGTRLTVV.

In this sample, this clone turned up a few times. The chain combines TRBV7-9 with TRBJ1-2; 8 bases match TRBD1. The CDR3 consists of 14 residues. The junction had 10 bases not matched to a gene; V was cut back by 5 bases and J by 8 bases. CDR1 and CDR2 (germline): SEHNR, FQNEAQ (reference sequence). Here the CDR3 reads CASSPGQGAGGYTF. The CDR3 DNA is TGTGCCAGCAGCCCCGGGCAGGGGGCTGGGGGCTACACCTTC. The variable domain in full, completed from reference TRBV7-9 and TRBJ1-2, reads DTGVSQNPRHKITKRGQNVTFRCDPISEHNRLYWYRQTLGQGPEFLTYFQNEAQLEKSRLLSDRFSAERPKGSFSTLEIQRTEQGDSAMYLCASSPGQGAGGYTFGSGTRLTVV.